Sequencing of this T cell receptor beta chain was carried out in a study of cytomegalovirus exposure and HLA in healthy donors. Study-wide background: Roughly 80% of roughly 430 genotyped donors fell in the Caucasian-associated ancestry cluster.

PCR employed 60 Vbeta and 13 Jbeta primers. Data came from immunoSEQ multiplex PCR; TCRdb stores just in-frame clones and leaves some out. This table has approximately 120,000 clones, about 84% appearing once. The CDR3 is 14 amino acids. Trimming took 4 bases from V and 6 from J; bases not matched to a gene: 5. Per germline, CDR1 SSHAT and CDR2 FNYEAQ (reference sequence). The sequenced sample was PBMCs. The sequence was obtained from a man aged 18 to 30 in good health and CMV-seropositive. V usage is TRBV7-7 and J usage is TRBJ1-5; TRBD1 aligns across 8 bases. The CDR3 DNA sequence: TGTGCCAGCAGCTGGGCAGGGGGCAGTCAGCCCCAGCATTTT. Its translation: CASSWAGGSQPQHF.